This T cell receptor beta chain is drawn from a study of CD8 T cells in acute hepatitis C reinfection. CDR3 size: 15 residues. J gave up 4 bases and V 4 bases, and 3 bases lay outside the gene matches. The V gene's germline CDR1 is SGHVS and CDR2 FQNEAQ. Points on this clone: As yet, its antigen is unknown.

Time point: naive CD8 control sorted from an acute-time-point sample. Every 3 months, donors from a Montreal cohort of people who inject drugs were followed. The protocol was immunoSEQ multiplex PCR, while the TCRdb copy is restricted to in-frame clones and leaves out a portion. The sample has tens of thousands of clones, about 86% seen once; the top ten hold 0.4% to 0.5%. Findings and limits, study-wide: Few CDR3s matched those for other epitopes. Regardless of outcome, some twelve public clonotypes appeared, one using V04-02/J02-02.

The sequenced sample consisted of naive CD8+ T cells from PBMCs. This chain connects TRBV7-8 to TRBJ2-2, with 10 bases lining up with TRBD1. The sequence derives from a man between 25 and 39 years old with chronic hepatitis C. The CDR3 nucleotides are TGTGCCAGCAGCTGGGACAGGGGTTTCACCGGGGAGCTGTTTTTT. This translates into CASSWDRGFTGELFF.